The rows below give T cell receptor beta chains drawn from one sample of a study of chemoradiotherapy in HPV16-positive cancers. Here immunoSEQ multiplex PCR was the method, and the copy in TCRdb shows in-frame clones only, minus some. The sample contains about 24,000 clones, just under 95% of which appear only once. The specimen comprised blood, sampled from a patient who underwent chemoradiotherapy. All receptors derive from a human donor with HPV-associated anogenital cancer. Each CDR3 is given with its conserved first and last residue. Fields, in order: V gene, J gene, clone size, D gene, CDR3 protein, CDR3 DNA. The D gene is left open where the match is weak. Some rows mark clone size as missing; the rest say once, few, many or name a class of expanded clone.

TRBV11-2	TRBJ1-2	.	.	CASSYGTYGYTF	TGTGCCAGCAGCTATGGCACGTATGGCTACACCTTC
TRBV18	TRBJ2-7	.	TRBD2	CASSPLASGDEQYF	TGTGCCAGCTCACCACTTGCTAGCGGGGACGAGCAGTACTTC
TRBV28	TRBJ1-5	.	.	CASSRDKIQPQHF	TGTGCCAGCAGCCGGGACAAGATTCAGCCCCAGCATTTT
TRBV29-1	TRBJ2-5	.	.	CSVEVSGISGETQYF	TGCAGCGTTGAAGTTTCGGGAATTAGCGGAGAGACCCAGTACTTC
TRBV7-2	TRBJ1-5	.	.	CASSRNSARNQPQHF	TGTGCCAGCAGCCGGAACAGCGCCCGCAATCAGCCCCAGCATTTT
TRBV7-2	TRBJ2-2	.	.	CASSLNSGLTGELFF	TGTGCCAGCAGCTTAAATTCGGGCCTCACCGGGGAGCTGTTTTTT
TRBV5-1	TRBJ2-7	.	.	CASSGGTYEQYF	TGCGCCAGCAGCGGAGGGACGTACGAGCAGTACTTC
TRBV25-1	TRBJ1-1	.	.	CASSEGGPSTEAFF	TGTGCCAGCAGTGAAGGGGGCCCATCCACTGAAGCTTTCTTT
TRBV5-1	TRBJ1-2	once	.	CASSLGTTTPNYGYTF	TGCGCCAGCAGCTTGGGGACAACCACCCCTAACTATGGCTACACCTTC
TRBV11-2	TRBJ1-2	.	.	CASSLRGGIMVNYGYTF	TGTGCCAGCAGCTTGAGAGGGGGGATTATGGTGAACTATGGCTACACCTTC
TRBV29-1	TRBJ2-3	.	TRBD2	CSVEGPSGTDTQYF	TGCAGCGTTGAAGGGCCTAGCGGAACAGATACGCAGTATTTT
TRBV29-1	TRBJ1-2	.	TRBD1	CSVETMTGVDGYTF	TGCAGCGTTGAGACGATGACAGGGGTTGACGGCTACACCTTC
TRBV18	TRBJ2-1	.	.	CASSPPPHGYNEQFF	TGTGCCAGCTCACCACCGCCACACGGTTACAATGAGCAGTTCTTC
TRBV6-1	TRBJ2-7	.	TRBD1	CASSGTGGFYEQYF	TGTGCCAGCAGTGGGACAGGGGGTTTCTACGAGCAGTACTTC
TRBV27	TRBJ1-1	.	.	CASSLYAQQRVAFF	TGTGCCAGCAGTTTATATGCCCAACAACGGGTAGCTTTCTTT
TRBV10-1	TRBJ2-5	.	TRBD2	CASNTGLADLQETQYF	TGCGCCAGCAATACGGGACTAGCGGACCTCCAAGAGACCCAGTACTTC
TRBV19	TRBJ2-1	.	.	CAGSGTHGEQFF	TGTGCCGGGTCTGGGACACACGGGGAGCAGTTCTTC
TRBV7-6	TRBJ2-1	.	.	CASSLQSYNEQFF	TGTGCCAGCAGCTTACAGAGTTACAATGAGCAGTTCTTC
TRBV11-2	TRBJ1-1	.	TRBD1	CASSPQGFTEAFF	TGTGCCAGCAGCCCACAGGGGTTCACTGAAGCTTTCTTT